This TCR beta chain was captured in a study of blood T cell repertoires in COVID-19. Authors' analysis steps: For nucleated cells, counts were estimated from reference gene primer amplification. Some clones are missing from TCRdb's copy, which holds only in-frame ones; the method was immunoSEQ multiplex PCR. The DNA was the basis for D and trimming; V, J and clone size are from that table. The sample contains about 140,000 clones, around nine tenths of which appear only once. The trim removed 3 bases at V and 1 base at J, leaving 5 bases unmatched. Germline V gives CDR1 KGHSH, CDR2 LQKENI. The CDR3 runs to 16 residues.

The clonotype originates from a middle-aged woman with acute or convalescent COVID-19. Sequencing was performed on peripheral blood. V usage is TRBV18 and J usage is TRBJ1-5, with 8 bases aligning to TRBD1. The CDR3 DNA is TGTGCCAGCTCACCTCGCGACAGGGGAAGCAATCAGCCCCAGCATTTT. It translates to CASSPRDRGSNQPQHF.